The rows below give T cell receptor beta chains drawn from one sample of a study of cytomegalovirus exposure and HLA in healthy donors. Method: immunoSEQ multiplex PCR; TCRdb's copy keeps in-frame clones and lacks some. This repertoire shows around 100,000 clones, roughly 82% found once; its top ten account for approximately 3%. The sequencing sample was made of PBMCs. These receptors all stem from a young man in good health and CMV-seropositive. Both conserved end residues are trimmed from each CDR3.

CDR3: ATSRGQGAISEKLF
V: TRBV15
J: TRBJ1-4

CDR3: ASSWGLAGGPFSYNEQF
V: TRBV7-9
J: TRBJ2-1

CDR3: ASTFFGRVDEQY
V: TRBV7-2
J: TRBJ2-7

CDR3: ASSRDSRYEQY
V: TRBV2
J: TRBJ2-7

CDR3: ASSLVAGSYEQY
V: TRBV7-9
J: TRBJ2-7

CDR3: ASSPGQGGLNEQF
V: TRBV7-9
J: TRBJ2-1

CDR3: ASSLGAQTGAQETQY
V: TRBV11-3
J: TRBJ2-5

CDR3: ASSLGGDTDTQY
V: TRBV7-7
J: TRBJ2-3

CDR3: ASKTSSYEQY
V: TRBV27
J: -

CDR3: ASSEFLWTDNEKLF
V: TRBV10-2
J: TRBJ1-4

CDR3: ASSPFTGNTGELF
V: TRBV18
J: TRBJ2-2

CDR3: ASSEFGTVLLEQY
V: TRBV25-1
J: TRBJ2-7

CDR3: ASSPAQGRSGYT
V: TRBV18
J: TRBJ1-2

CDR3: ASSETYTEAF
V: TRBV6-1
J: TRBJ1-1

CDR3: ASSQGSTYEQY
V: TRBV5-4
J: TRBJ2-7

CDR3: ASSAGGRGQDTEAF
V: TRBV9
J: TRBJ1-1

CDR3: ASSPSQGYEQY
V: TRBV5-1
J: TRBJ2-7

CDR3: ASTETGVYEQY
V: TRBV6-6
J: TRBJ2-7

CDR3: AWTTGSNQPQH
V: TRBV30
J: TRBJ1-5

CDR3: ASSIAGGTYEQY
V: TRBV5-1
J: TRBJ2-7

CDR3: ASSLDLAGGSVYEQY
V: TRBV28
J: TRBJ2-7

CDR3: ASIVGAGNTEAF
V: TRBV28
J: TRBJ1-1

CDR3: ASSSITRGQETQY
V: TRBV7-2
J: TRBJ2-5

CDR3: ASSWAGQPTVEQF
V: TRBV28
J: TRBJ2-1

CDR3: AWSVSSLEAF
V: TRBV30
J: TRBJ1-1

CDR3: ASSPRLTSESTDTQY
V: TRBV5-1
J: TRBJ2-3

CDR3: ASSEYGSTEAF
V: TRBV10-2
J: TRBJ1-1

CDR3: ASSLSGTGSFGELF
V: TRBV28
J: TRBJ2-2

CDR3: ASQPGSGAQF
V: TRBV6-1
J: TRBJ2-1

CDR3: ASSPLGGSGTDTQY
V: TRBV5-6
J: TRBJ2-3

CDR3: ASSLGAGRQGAGEAF
V: TRBV5-1
J: TRBJ1-1

CDR3: ASSPATGPGQPQH
V: TRBV28
J: TRBJ1-5

CDR3: ASGGRETQY
V: TRBV28
J: TRBJ2-5

CDR3: ASSLVSTGGSIHEQY
V: TRBV27
J: -

CDR3: ATAQGFAETQY
V: TRBV30
J: TRBJ2-5

CDR3: ASRDRVFGPQH
V: TRBV19
J: TRBJ1-5

CDR3: ASSSIRVLNTEAF
V: TRBV6-5
J: TRBJ1-1

CDR3: ASSTDFQAGAGELF
V: TRBV2
J: TRBJ2-2

CDR3: ASSPGRDEKLF
V: TRBV18
J: TRBJ1-4